The entry below gives a single T cell receptor (beta chain) sequence along with its context. Its cognate antigen has yet to be identified. There are no base qualities to consult, and no much larger clone falls within one base. From its cysteine to its phenylalanine, the CDR3 spans 13 amino acids. Only CDR3 DNA is held: 39 bases, read in frame from base 1. From a lookup of the germline V gene (reference sequence), CDR1 and CDR2 are DFQATT and SNEGSKA. Between the V and J ends, shortened by 6 bases and 1 base respectively, the junction contains 11 bases. The data originate from a study of human T cells and chemical hapten exposure (TCRdb year 2021). For the study in its entirety: For sensitization, 2% DPC in acetone was applied to an approximately 2 cm by approximately 2 cm area of upper inner arm skin. Throughout the study period of about 25 weeks, patients also received therapeutic DPC doses to the scalp every week. Blood samples were taken from patients before sensitization (week 0) and at 2, 6 and about 24 weeks after DPC sensitization. In alopecia patients, the study followed how the peripheral blood TCR repertoire changed in vivo over primary and secondary sensitization to diphenylcyclopropenone (DPC), a hapten. About 27 alopecia patients gave blood for TCR sequencing at one to four time points (pre-sensitization, 2, 6 and 24 weeks). Libraries were combined into a pool for sequencing, and differences in TCR yield between samples came mainly from small differences in library volumes within the pool. Patch testing was performed on the upper back with Finn chambers containing 0.01% DPC, and the patch tests were scored after 6 days according to International Contact Dermatitis Research Group standards. Most of the patients in the cohort were female, and the cohort covered alopecia areata with under or over 50% scalp involvement, alopecia totalis and alopecia universalis.

Receptor amplification or capture employed RACE. Sequenced using a NextSeq 500. Library preparation attached unique molecular identifiers to individual cDNA molecules for quantitative, reproducible TCR counting. From each blood RNA sample, both TCR alpha and TCR beta chains were sequenced. On the study's bioinformatics: The median number of TCRs per sample was 85,000 to 100,000, ranging from roughly 23,224 to 690,600. V, J and CDR3 annotation of the TCR reads was carried out using the Decombinator software suite. To make PS versus PT1 abundance plots, every sample was subsampled to the same number of TCRs (28,000). TCRs were defined as expanded if absent before sensitization and observed at least eight times at the 2-week time point. TCRdb handled the public reads itself, with Q25 trimming in fastp and clone calling in MiXCR, and kept productive beta chains. Duplicate CDR3 protein sequences are folded into a single record with the most common DNA and genes. For this entry, the V and J calls and clone size follow TCRdb and not the study's own pipeline. The sample table contains approximately 90,000 distinct CDR3 sequences; only one count was recorded for roughly 12% of them. The leading ten clones occupy approximately 2% of the sample.

Overall study results and their limits: Repeated subsampling changed both the strength of the expansion versus patch-test correlation and the threshold at which that correlation became significant. No change with DPC sensitization was found in the number of TCRs above 1 in 1000 frequency, and no evidence of global repertoire structure alterations was found. Because all patients had alopecia, a presumed autoimmune disease, the immune response of the patients might differ from that of healthy individuals. Patch test score was positively correlated with the number of PT1 expanded TCRs, with significance at thresholds 8, 16 and 32 but not at 4. Significantly more large CDR3 similarity clusters were formed by expanded TCRs than by pre-sensitization or healthy control sets, consistent with antigen-driven responses.

The time point label corresponds to: patch test 1, 2 weeks after DPC sensitization. The treatment or condition label, as the study defines it: therapeutic diphenylcyclopropenone sensitization with weekly scalp DPC. At every patch-test visit, the blood draw took place before the patch test was put on. Patients were eligible if aged 18 to 70, diagnosed with alopecia and judged suitable for DPC therapy, and pregnant patients were excluded. Total RNA was extracted from unfractionated whole blood collected in Tempus Blood RNA tubes. Recombination linked TRBV20-1 to TRBJ2-3; the D gene is tentatively TRBD1 or TRBD2, each matching 5 bases. The input for sequencing was whole blood, taken in connection with sensitization to the hapten diphenylcyclopropenone (DPC). The receptor comes from a woman aged 40-49 years with alopecia areata. Some clones in this sample may be carry-over from other donors' samples. The CDR3 protein: CSASRGGTDTQYF. The DNA sequence follows: TGCAGTGCGTCAAGAGGGGGCACAGATACGCAGTATTTT.